The T cell receptor (beta chain) under discussion was sequenced for a study of blood T cell repertoires in COVID-19. Background on the study: The analysed material was cDNA or gDNA that came from T cells, B-cell-depleted T cells, or PBMCs.

In the source study's methods: Reference gene primer amplification in the assay estimated nucleated cell counts. The method was immunoSEQ multiplex PCR; TCRdb's version includes in-frame clones alone and lacks a portion of them. The V and J calls and clone size come from that table; D and trimming were worked out from the DNA. This sample has a few hundred thousand clones, with approximately 89% found just once. The Seattle site enrolled patients during active infection and followed them longitudinally. Germline CDR1 MNHEY, CDR2 SMNVEV (reference sequence). This CDR3 spans 14 amino acids. After removal of 6 bases from V and 5 bases from J, the junction contained 7 bases not matched to a gene.

Sequencing was carried out using peripheral blood. This receptor was obtained from a woman between 70 and 85 years old with COVID-19, enrolled during active disease. This chain links TRBV27 with TRBJ1-5, with TRBD1 identical over 7 bases. CDR3 sequence reads: CASSRQGWDQPQHF. The CDR3 nucleotides read TGTGCCAGCAGCCGACAGGGTTGGGATCAGCCCCAGCATTTT.